The sequence of this T cell receptor (beta chain) was determined in a study of regulatory T cells in long-lasting Graves disease. This clonotype was detected many times. Time point specified: newly diagnosed GD, antithyroid drugs for less than 3 months. PBMC-extracted RNA yielded the TCR library. J was trimmed by 6 bases and V by 0 bases; bases with no gene match: 9. This CDR3 comprises 17 residues. Germline CDR1 and CDR2: GTSNPN and SVGIG (reference sequence). Building of the TCR beta libraries involved iRepertoire HTBI primers and Arm-PCR of CDR3 regions. One entry per CDR3 protein results from TCRdb running MiXCR on the multiplex PCR reads. The repertoire holds approximately 390,000 distinct CDR3 sequences, with under 20% as singletons. These data were also filed under a second study, of T cells in Graves' hyperthyroidism and ophthalmopathy. In that study: HTBI primers drove first-round RT-PCR of the TCR CDR3. With a median lead of around 6.7 months before onset, the model predicted ophthalmopathy.

This TCR came from a woman between 18 and 29 years old with Graves disease. Specimen: peripheral blood mononuclear cells (PBMCs), collected at new diagnosis, from a patient treated with antithyroid drugs. This rearrangement joins TRBV30 to TRBJ2-7, with TRBD2 matching 15 bases. CDR3 DNA: TGTGCCTGGAGTGTACTGGATCCGGGACTAGCGGGAGGCGAGCAGTACTTC. As protein: CAWSVLDPGLAGGEQYF. Filled out from reference TRBV30 and TRBJ2-7, the complete variable domain reads SQTIHQWPATLVQPVGSPLSLECTVEGTSNPNLYWYRQAAGRGLQLLFYSVGIGQISSEVPQNLSASRPQDRQFILSSKKLLLSDSGFYLCAWSVLDPGLAGGEQYFGPGTRLTVT.